This T cell receptor (beta chain) is from a study of T cell repertoires in cytomegalovirus infection (dated 2019 in TCRdb). Regarding the complete study: Donor HLA type was relevant to the analysis, because carriage of CMV infection together with the matching HLA type was indicated by public TCR beta signatures.

Instrument on record: Illumina HiSeq 1500. The public reads were run again by TCRdb, first through fastp at Q25 and then through MiXCR, and only productive beta chains were kept. Identical CDR3 protein sequences are pooled into one entry, listed with their most common genes and DNA. Within this sample are a few hundred thousand distinct CDR3 sequences, with about 17% of them counted one time only. The ten largest clonotypes hold over 40% of the sample. The CDR3 holds 14 amino acids from the cysteine to the phenylalanine. Here the CDR3 DNA is all that survives: 42 bases in frame from base 1. CDR1 SGDLS and CDR2 YYNGEE were looked up in the germline V gene. Note on this clonotype: Its antigen remains undetermined. This may come from a read error, since a much larger clone is one base off.

General conclusions and limits of the study: The ex vivo response was dominated by HLA-C-restricted CMV-specific TCR beta clonotypes, which also provided the single most frequent clonotype in two of eight donors. In both this cohort and an independent cohort of 352 donors, the cumulative frequency of public TCR beta family members distinguished carriers of CMV infection plus the relevant HLA type.

The TCR sequence derives from a human donor in good health (CMV status not recorded). Some clones in this sample may be carry-over from other donors' samples. Recombination connected TRBV9 to TRBJ2-1; no confident D gene assignment can be made. Sequenced: CD8+ T cells from PBMCs. At the DNA level, the sequence is TGTGCCAGCGGCGTAGGAGACGGCTACAATGAGCAGTTCTTC. This translates into CASGVGDGYNEQFF.